A selection of T cell receptor beta chains follows, all from one sample in a study of CD8+CD57+ T cells in acquired aplastic anemia. Each CDR3 protein gets one entry after TCRdb re-called the reads with MiXCR. The top ten clones hold 4% of a sample with 350,000 to 450,000 distinct CDR3 sequences, about two thirds of them seen once. Sequenced input: sorted CD4+, CD8+, or CD8+CD57+ T cells (not recorded which) from PBMCs. The receptors were gathered from a human donor in good health, serving as a control. Each CDR3 is given with its conserved first and last residue. Fields, in order: J gene, D gene, clone size, V gene, CDR3 DNA, CDR3 protein. A D gene is named only where the DNA matches it firmly. A clone size is listed for some rows: how often the clone was seen (once, few, many), or a class if it is expanded.

j_gene: TRBJ2-6
d_gene: NA
abundance: many
v_gene: TRBV4-3
CDR3nt: TGCGCCAGCAGCCTCGGGGCAGTCCTCAACTCTGGGGCCAACGTCCTGACTTTC
CDR3aa: CASSLGAVLNSGANVLTF

j_gene: TRBJ2-7
d_gene: TRBD1
abundance: NA
v_gene: TRBV10-2
CDR3nt: TGCGCCAGCAGTGACGGGACAGGGGACGAGCAGTACTTC
CDR3aa: CASSDGTGDEQYF

j_gene: TRBJ2-5
d_gene: NA
abundance: NA
v_gene: TRBV24-1
CDR3nt: TGTGCCACCAGTGACTCGAGGACCTCACAAGAGACCCAGTACTTC
CDR3aa: CATSDSRTSQETQYF

j_gene: TRBJ2-7
d_gene: TRBD1
abundance: NA
v_gene: TRBV14
CDR3nt: TGTGCCAGCAGCCTAGGGACAGGGGACTATGGCTACAACTTC
CDR3aa: CASSLGTGDYGYNF

j_gene: TRBJ1-2
d_gene: NA
abundance: NA
v_gene: TRBV25-1
CDR3nt: TGTGCCAGCAGTCGCGACATTTACTATGGCTACACCTTC
CDR3aa: CASSRDIYYGYTF

j_gene: TRBJ1-1
d_gene: NA
abundance: NA
v_gene: TRBV12-3/TRBV12-4
CDR3nt: TGTGCCAGCAGCCGTTTTGGGGACTTGGGAGGTGGGACTGAAGCTTTCTTT
CDR3aa: CASSRFGDLGGGTEAFF

j_gene: TRBJ2-7
d_gene: TRBD1
abundance: many
v_gene: TRBV6-5
CDR3nt: TGTGCCTCTGACAGGGGGCGTAGGGAGCAGTACTTC
CDR3aa: CASDRGRREQYF

j_gene: TRBJ2-5
d_gene: NA
abundance: NA
v_gene: TRBV7-7
CDR3nt: TGTGCCAGCAGCACAAGTCTGAAGGACGAGCAGTACTTCTTC
CDR3aa: CASSTSLKDEQYFF

j_gene: TRBJ1-2
d_gene: TRBD1
abundance: NA
v_gene: TRBV19
CDR3nt: TGTGCCAGTAGTACTCAAAGGACAGGGAGGGACTATGGCTACACCTTC
CDR3aa: CASSTQRTGRDYGYTF

j_gene: TRBJ1-3
d_gene: NA
abundance: many
v_gene: TRBV6-5
CDR3nt: TGTGCCAGCAGCCGCTACGTGACAGCTACCTCTGGAAACACCATATATTTT
CDR3aa: CASSRYVTATSGNTIYF

j_gene: TRBJ2-1
d_gene: TRBD1
abundance: NA
v_gene: TRBV7-3
CDR3nt: TGTGCCAGCATTAGGGACAGGAGATGCTACGAGCAGTTCTTC
CDR3aa: CASIRDRRCYEQFF

j_gene: TRBJ1-3
d_gene: NA
abundance: NA
v_gene: TRBV7-2
CDR3nt: TGTGCCAGCAGCTTGCGGAATGTATTTTCTGGAAACACCATATATTTT
CDR3aa: CASSLRNVFSGNTIYF

j_gene: TRBJ1-1
d_gene: NA
abundance: NA
v_gene: TRBV19
CDR3nt: TGTGCCAGTAGGGCCCCGACTTTAGGGAACACTGAAGCTTTCTTT
CDR3aa: CASRAPTLGNTEAFF

j_gene: TRBJ1-1
d_gene: NA
abundance: NA
v_gene: TRBV20-1
CDR3nt: TGCAGTGCTAGAGTGAGCGGGGGGGGCTCGTTT
CDR3aa: CSARVSGGGSF

j_gene: TRBJ2-7
d_gene: NA
abundance: NA
v_gene: TRBV7-3
CDR3nt: TGTGCCAGCAGTTTTCTCGCGGGGAACGTGCAGTACTTC
CDR3aa: CASSFLAGNVQYF

j_gene: TRBJ2-2
d_gene: TRBD2
abundance: NA
v_gene: TRBV6-4
CDR3nt: TGTGCCAGCAGATTAGCAGGCGGGGGGGAGATCACCGGGGAGCTGTTTTTC
CDR3aa: CASRLAGGGEITGELFF

j_gene: TRBJ2-3
d_gene: TRBD2
abundance: NA
v_gene: TRBV12-3/TRBV12-4
CDR3nt: TGTGCCAGCACTGTATTTGGGCTAGCGGGAGGAGCGACAGATACGCAGTATTTT
CDR3aa: CASTVFGLAGGATDTQYF

j_gene: TRBJ2-7
d_gene: NA
abundance: NA
v_gene: TRBV7-3
CDR3nt: TGTGCCAGCAGCTATCCGGGACATAGCTACATCTTCGGTCAGTACTTC
CDR3aa: CASSYPGHSYIFGQYF

j_gene: TRBJ2-1
d_gene: NA
abundance: once
v_gene: TRBV2
CDR3nt: TGTGCCAGCAGCAAATCTAGGGGGGGGCACAATGAGCAGTTCTTC
CDR3aa: CASSKSRGGHNEQFF

j_gene: TRBJ2-7
d_gene: TRBD1
abundance: NA
v_gene: TRBV20-1
CDR3nt: TGCAGTGCTAGACCTTCAGGACAGGGACTCTACGAGCAGTACTTC
CDR3aa: CSARPSGQGLYEQYF

j_gene: TRBJ2-7
d_gene: TRBD1
abundance: many
v_gene: TRBV24-1
CDR3nt: TGTGCCACCCACGGAAGGGACAGGGTGACCTACGAGCAGTACTTC
CDR3aa: CATHGRDRVTYEQYF

j_gene: TRBJ2-7
d_gene: TRBD2
abundance: NA
v_gene: TRBV29-1
CDR3nt: TGCAGCGTTGAAGAGGCTAGCGGGGCAATCTACGAGCAGTACTTC
CDR3aa: CSVEEASGAIYEQYF

j_gene: TRBJ2-3
d_gene: NA
abundance: few
v_gene: TRBV12-3/TRBV12-4
CDR3nt: TGTGCCAGCAGCCCCCGCTTCTCAACCACAGATACGCAGTATTTT
CDR3aa: CASSPRFSTTDTQYF

j_gene: TRBJ1-1
d_gene: TRBD1
abundance: NA
v_gene: TRBV19
CDR3nt: TGTGCCAGTCAGAGTAGGTGGCGGGACAGGGGAGGCACTGAAGCTTTCTTT
CDR3aa: CASQSRWRDRGGTEAFF

j_gene: TRBJ1-1
d_gene: NA
abundance: once
v_gene: TRBV7-9
CDR3nt: TGTGCCAGCAGCTTCCGTAGCGGGGGTGGGGTGGCCCACACTGAAGCTTTCTTT
CDR3aa: CASSFRSGGGVAHTEAFF

j_gene: TRBJ2-7
d_gene: NA
abundance: NA
v_gene: TRBV2
CDR3nt: TGTGCCAGCAGAGCCGAGGGCTACGAGCAGTACTTC
CDR3aa: CASRAEGYEQYF

j_gene: TRBJ1-2
d_gene: TRBD1
abundance: NA
v_gene: TRBV7-2
CDR3nt: TGTGCCAGCAGCCCGGGACAGCCTCCTGGCTACACCTTC
CDR3aa: CASSPGQPPGYTF

j_gene: TRBJ2-7
d_gene: TRBD1
abundance: NA
v_gene: TRBV7-9
CDR3nt: TGTGCAAGTCGCAACATCTACCCGGGACAGACCTACGAGCAGTACTTC
CDR3aa: CASRNIYPGQTYEQYF

j_gene: TRBJ1-5
d_gene: NA
abundance: NA
v_gene: TRBV5-5
CDR3nt: TGTGCCAGCAGCGCGACAACGGGCAATCAGCCCCAGCATTTT
CDR3aa: CASSATTGNQPQHF

j_gene: TRBJ1-5
d_gene: NA
abundance: NA
v_gene: TRBV20-1
CDR3nt: TGCAGTGCTAGCCGGGGGGGTACCTCCGAGCATTTT
CDR3aa: CSASRGGTSEHF

j_gene: TRBJ1-1
d_gene: NA
abundance: few
v_gene: TRBV7-9
CDR3nt: TGTGCCAGCAGCTGGGGGACGGAAGCTTTCTTT
CDR3aa: CASSWGTEAFF

j_gene: TRBJ1-5
d_gene: NA
abundance: many
v_gene: TRBV27
CDR3nt: TGTGCCAGCAGTTTACGAGGGGACAATCAGCCCCAGCATTTT
CDR3aa: CASSLRGDNQPQHF

j_gene: TRBJ1-6
d_gene: NA
abundance: once
v_gene: TRBV11-2
CDR3nt: TGTGCCAGCAGCTCCGTAGCAGAGCGCAATAATTCACCCCTCCACTTT
CDR3aa: CASSSVAERNNSPLHF

j_gene: TRBJ2-1
d_gene: NA
abundance: NA
v_gene: TRBV2
CDR3nt: TGTGCCAGCAGCCATAGGGGGGGGGGGGGGGGCGTAGAGCAGTTCTTC
CDR3aa: CASSHRGGGGGVEQFF

j_gene: TRBJ2-3
d_gene: NA
abundance: NA
v_gene: TRBV4-1
CDR3nt: TGCGCCAGCAGGGACAGTAGCACAGATACGCAGTATTTT
CDR3aa: CASRDSSTDTQYF

j_gene: TRBJ1-5
d_gene: NA
abundance: NA
v_gene: TRBV15
CDR3nt: TGTGCCACCAGCAGAGATAGGGGCAATCAGCCCCAGCATTTT
CDR3aa: CATSRDRGNQPQHF

j_gene: TRBJ2-7
d_gene: NA
abundance: NA
v_gene: TRBV12-3/TRBV12-4
CDR3nt: TGTGCCAGCAGCCCAGCTCACGGCAGCAACTACGAGCAGTACTTC
CDR3aa: CASSPAHGSNYEQYF

j_gene: TRBJ2-7
d_gene: NA
abundance: NA
v_gene: TRBV12-3/TRBV12-4
CDR3nt: TGTGCCAGTAGTCCAGGTGTGGGGGGCTACGAGCAGTACTTC
CDR3aa: CASSPGVGGYEQYF

j_gene: TRBJ1-6
d_gene: NA
abundance: NA
v_gene: TRBV11-2
CDR3nt: TGTGCCAGCAGTGCAAACAATAAAAATTCACCCCTCCACTTT
CDR3aa: CASSANNKNSPLHF

j_gene: TRBJ1-6
d_gene: TRBD1
abundance: NA
v_gene: TRBV7-9
CDR3nt: TGTGCCAGCAGCACACAGGGGAATAATTCACCCCTCCACTTT
CDR3aa: CASSTQGNNSPLHF

j_gene: TRBJ1-1
d_gene: NA
abundance: NA
v_gene: TRBV5-1
CDR3nt: TGCGCCAGCAGCTGGGGCCGCCGGGCCAGGGCTTTCTTT
CDR3aa: CASSWGRRARAFF

j_gene: TRBJ2-2
d_gene: NA
abundance: NA
v_gene: TRBV7-3
CDR3nt: TGTGCCAGCAGCTCAGGCCCCAACGCGCAAGCTTTT
CDR3aa: CASSSGPNAQAF

j_gene: TRBJ1-4
d_gene: NA
abundance: NA
v_gene: TRBV7-8
CDR3nt: TGTGCCAGCAGATTAGGAATTAATGAAAAACTGGCTTTC
CDR3aa: CASRLGINEKLAF

j_gene: TRBJ1-4
d_gene: TRBD1
abundance: NA
v_gene: TRBV18
CDR3nt: TGTGCCAGCTCACCGCGTTCCGCCACAGGGGGCCACGAAAAACTGTTTTTT
CDR3aa: CASSPRSATGGHEKLFF

j_gene: TRBJ1-2
d_gene: NA
abundance: NA
v_gene: TRBV20-1
CDR3nt: TGCAGTGCTAGTGGTGTCGGCAACGATGGCTACACCTTC
CDR3aa: CSASGVGNDGYTF

j_gene: TRBJ2-1
d_gene: TRBD1
abundance: NA
v_gene: TRBV10-1
CDR3nt: TGCGCCAGCAGATCCGGGACAGGGTGGTTCAATGAGCAGTTCTTC
CDR3aa: CASRSGTGWFNEQFF